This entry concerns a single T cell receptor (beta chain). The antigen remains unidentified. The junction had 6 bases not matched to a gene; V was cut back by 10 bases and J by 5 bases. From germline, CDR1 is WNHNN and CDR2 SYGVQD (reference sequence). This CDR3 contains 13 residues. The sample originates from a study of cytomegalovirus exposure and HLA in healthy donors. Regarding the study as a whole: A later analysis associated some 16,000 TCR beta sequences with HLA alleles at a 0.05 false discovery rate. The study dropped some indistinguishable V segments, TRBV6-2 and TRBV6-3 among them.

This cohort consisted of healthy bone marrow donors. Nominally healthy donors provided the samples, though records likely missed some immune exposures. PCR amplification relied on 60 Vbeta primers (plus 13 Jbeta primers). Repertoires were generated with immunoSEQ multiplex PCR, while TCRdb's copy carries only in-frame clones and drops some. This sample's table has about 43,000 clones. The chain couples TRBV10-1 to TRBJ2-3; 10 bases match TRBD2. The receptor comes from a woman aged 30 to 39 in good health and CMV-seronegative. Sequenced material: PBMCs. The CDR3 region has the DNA TGCGCCAACCTAGCGGGAGATGGAGATACGCAGTATTTT. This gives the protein CANLAGDGDTQYF.